This paragraph reports one T cell receptor (beta chain). Antigen specificity is unknown. Clones were sequenced by immunoSEQ multiplex PCR, and TCRdb holds only the in-frame ones, with some missing. The sample carries about 21,000 clones, around 85% recorded once. Controls had myeloablative marrow grafts with methotrexate and calcineurin inhibitor, sampled at 1 year. CDR3 length: 12 residues. Germline V gene lookup returns CDR1 SNHLY and CDR2 FYNNEI. The V end was cut by 4 bases, the J end by 4 bases, with 7 bases between. This record belongs to a study of T cells after posttransplantation cyclophosphamide. Study-wide findings and caveats: Tissue-infiltrating T cells from skin or gut overlapped little with blood T cells. Donor CD8+ memory clones often dominated recipient blood repertoires at later times.

The starting material was PBMCs, obtained about 13 months after allogeneic stem cell transplant with calcineurin inhibitor and methotrexate. This TCR was recovered from a female patient aged 25-39 years who received an allogeneic stem cell transplant from an unrelated donor, was CMV-positive, and had acute and chronic GVHD. Some T cells may be provided by the graft donor. J is TRBJ1-1 and V is TRBV2; D might be TRBD1 (5 bases). The CDR3 nucleotides read TGTGCCAGCAGTGTAGGGGTCACTGAAGCTTTCTTT. Protein: CASSVGVTEAFF.